The present TCR beta chain was sequenced within a study of T cell repertoires in cytomegalovirus infection. Notes on the study in general: CMV-specific TCR beta clonotypes restricted by HLA-C dominated the ex vivo response.

Only a few counts were recorded for this clonotype. The antigen is undetermined. TCRdb used MiXCR to reprocess the reads, holding one entry per CDR3 protein. The sample lists approximately 200,000 distinct CDR3 sequences, 28% seen once, with approximately 30% in the top ten. This CDR3 region has 14 residues. J was trimmed by 5 bases and V by 5 bases; bases with no gene match: 5. The chain recombines TRBV12-3 or TRBV12-4 with TRBJ1-4; 7 bases match TRBD1. The sequence was obtained from a human donor in good health (CMV status not recorded). Some clones in this sample may be carry-over from other donors' samples. Sample: PBMCs. The CDR3 sequence: CASSPDRANEKLFF. The CDR3 DNA reads TGTGCCAGCAGTCCCGACAGGGCCAATGAAAAACTGTTTTTT.